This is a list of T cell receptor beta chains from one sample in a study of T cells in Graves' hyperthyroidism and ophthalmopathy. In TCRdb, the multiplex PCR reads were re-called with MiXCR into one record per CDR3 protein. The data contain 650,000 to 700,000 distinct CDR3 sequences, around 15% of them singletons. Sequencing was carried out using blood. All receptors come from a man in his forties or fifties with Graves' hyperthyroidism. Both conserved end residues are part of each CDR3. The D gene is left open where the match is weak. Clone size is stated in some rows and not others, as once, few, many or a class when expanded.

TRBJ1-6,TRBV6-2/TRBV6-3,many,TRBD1,CASSYPPGQGGSPLHF,TGTGCCAGCAGTTACCCGCCGGGACAGGGTGGTTCACCCCTCCACTTT
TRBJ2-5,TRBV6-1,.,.,CASNPNPRSVETQYF,TGTGCCAGCAACCCAAACCCTAGAAGCGTCGAGACCCAGTACTTC
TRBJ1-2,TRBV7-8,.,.,CASSPQSPYGYTF,TGTGCCAGCAGCCCACAGTCCCCCTATGGCTACACCTTC
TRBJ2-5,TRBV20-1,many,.,CSATSNWVSYQETQYF,TGCAGTGCTACCTCTAACTGGGTCAGTTATCAAGAGACCCAGTACTTC
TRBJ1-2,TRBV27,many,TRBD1,CASSVPGQGGYTF,TGTGCCAGCAGTGTCCCGGGACAGGGTGGCTACACCTTC
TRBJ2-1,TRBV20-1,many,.,CSATSGFYNEQFF,TGCAGTGCTACGAGCGGATTCTACAATGAGCAGTTCTTC
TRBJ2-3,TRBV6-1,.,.,CASSGLLTDTQYF,TGTGCCAGCAGTGGCCTACTGACAGATACGCAGTATTTT
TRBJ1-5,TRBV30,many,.,CAWSPGPNQPQHF,TGTGCCTGGAGCCCAGGGCCCAATCAGCCCCAGCATTTT
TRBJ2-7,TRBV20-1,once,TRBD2,CSARDQASGSYEQYF,TGCAGTGCTAGAGATCAGGCTAGCGGGTCCTACGAGCAGTACTTC
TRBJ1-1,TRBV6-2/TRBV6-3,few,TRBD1,CASSYTQGGLNTEAFF,TGTGCCAGCAGTTATACCCAGGGGGGCCTAAACACTGAAGCTTTCTTT
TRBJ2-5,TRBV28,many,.,CASSLPPSSRFQYF,TGTGCCAGCAGTTTACCCCCATCAAGCCGATTCCAGTACTTC
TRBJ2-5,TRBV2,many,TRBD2,CASSEAKELAGVEGETQYF,TGTGCCAGCAGTGAAGCGAAGGAACTAGCGGGAGTAGAAGGAGAGACCCAGTACTTC
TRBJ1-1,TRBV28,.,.,CASSYLAITLNTEAFF,TGTGCCAGCAGTTATTTGGCCATCACCTTGAACACTGAAGCTTTCTTT
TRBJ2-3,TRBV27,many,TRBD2,CASSERLAGGRTDTQYF,TGTGCCAGCAGTGAGCGACTAGCGGGAGGGCGGACAGATACGCAGTATTTT
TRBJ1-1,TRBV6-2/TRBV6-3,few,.,CASSYAPGAGPDPEAFF,TGTGCCAGCAGTTACGCTCCCGGGGCCGGTCCGGATCCTGAAGCTTTCTTT
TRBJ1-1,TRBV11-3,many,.,CASSLERVLNTEAFF,TGTGCCAGCAGCTTAGAAAGGGTTCTGAACACTGAAGCTTTCTTT
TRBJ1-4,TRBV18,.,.,CASSPNSQLNEKLFF,TGTGCCAGCTCACCAAACTCCCAGCTTAATGAAAAACTGTTTTTT
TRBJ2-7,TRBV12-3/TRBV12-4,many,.,CASSLEDPASYEQYF,TGTGCCAGCAGTTTAGAAGACCCAGCATCCTACGAGCAGTACTTC
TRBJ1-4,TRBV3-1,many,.,CASSQDEKLFF,TGTGCCAGCAGCCAAGATGAAAAACTGTTTTTT
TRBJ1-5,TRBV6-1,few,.,CASSGQGRRNNQPQHF,TGTGCCAGCAGTGGGCAGGGTCGGAGGAACAATCAGCCCCAGCATTTT